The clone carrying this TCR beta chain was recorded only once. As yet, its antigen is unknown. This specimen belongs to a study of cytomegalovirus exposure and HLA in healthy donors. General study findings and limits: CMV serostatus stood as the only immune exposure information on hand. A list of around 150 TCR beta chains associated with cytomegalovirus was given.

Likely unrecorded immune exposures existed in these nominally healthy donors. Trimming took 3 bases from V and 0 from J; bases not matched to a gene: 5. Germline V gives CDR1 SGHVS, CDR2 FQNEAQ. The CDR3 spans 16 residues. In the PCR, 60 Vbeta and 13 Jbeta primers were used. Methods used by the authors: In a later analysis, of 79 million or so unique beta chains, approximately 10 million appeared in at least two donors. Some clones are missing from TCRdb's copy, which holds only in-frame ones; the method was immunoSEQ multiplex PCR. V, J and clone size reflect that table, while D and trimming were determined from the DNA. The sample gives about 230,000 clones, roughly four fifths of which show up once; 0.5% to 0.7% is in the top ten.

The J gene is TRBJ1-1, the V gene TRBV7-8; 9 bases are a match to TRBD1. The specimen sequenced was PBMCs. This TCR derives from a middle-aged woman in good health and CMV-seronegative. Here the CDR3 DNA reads TGTGCCAGCAGCTTTGGGGACAGGGTAGTGAACACTGAAGCTTTCTTT. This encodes CASSFGDRVVNTEAFF.